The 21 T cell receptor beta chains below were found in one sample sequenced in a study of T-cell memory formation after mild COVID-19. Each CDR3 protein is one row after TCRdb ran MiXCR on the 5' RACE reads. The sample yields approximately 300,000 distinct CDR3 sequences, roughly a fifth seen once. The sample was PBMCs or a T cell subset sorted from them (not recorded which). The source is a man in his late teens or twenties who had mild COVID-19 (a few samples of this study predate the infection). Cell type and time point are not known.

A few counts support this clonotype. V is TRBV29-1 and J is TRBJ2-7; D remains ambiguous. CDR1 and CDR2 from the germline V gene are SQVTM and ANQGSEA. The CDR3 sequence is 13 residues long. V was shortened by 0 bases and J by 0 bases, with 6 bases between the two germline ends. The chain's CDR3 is CSVEDVSSYEQYF. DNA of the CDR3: TGCAGCGTTGAAGACGTGAGCTCCTACGAGCAGTACTTC.

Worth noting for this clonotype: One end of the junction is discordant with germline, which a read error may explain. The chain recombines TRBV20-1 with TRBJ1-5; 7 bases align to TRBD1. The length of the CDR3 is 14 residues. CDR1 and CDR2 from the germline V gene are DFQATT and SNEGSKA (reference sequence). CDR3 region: CSADGQASYQPQHF. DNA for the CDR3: TGCAGTGCTGATGGACAGGCTAGCTATCAGCCCCAGCATTTT.

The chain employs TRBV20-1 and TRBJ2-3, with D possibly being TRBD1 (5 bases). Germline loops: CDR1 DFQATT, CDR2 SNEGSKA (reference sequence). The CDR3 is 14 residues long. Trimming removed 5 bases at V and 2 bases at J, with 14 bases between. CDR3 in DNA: TGCAGTGCTCCCGACAGAGAAACCACAGATACGCAGTATTTT. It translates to CSAPDRETTDTQYF.

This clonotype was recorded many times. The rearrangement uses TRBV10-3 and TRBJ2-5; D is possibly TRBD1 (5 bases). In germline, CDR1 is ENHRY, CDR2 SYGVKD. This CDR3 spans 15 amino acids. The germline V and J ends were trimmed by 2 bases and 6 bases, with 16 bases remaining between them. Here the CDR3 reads CAISEVEQGKKTQYF. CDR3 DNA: TGTGCCATCAGTGAGGTTGAGCAGGGAAAAAAGACCCAGTACTTC.

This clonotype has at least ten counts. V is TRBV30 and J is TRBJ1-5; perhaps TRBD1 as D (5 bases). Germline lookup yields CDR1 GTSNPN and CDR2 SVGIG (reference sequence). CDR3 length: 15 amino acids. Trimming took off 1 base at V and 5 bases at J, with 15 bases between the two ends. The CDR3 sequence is CAWSAQIGGDQPQHF. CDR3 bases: TGTGCCTGGAGTGCCCAGATCGGGGGGGATCAGCCCCAGCATTTT.

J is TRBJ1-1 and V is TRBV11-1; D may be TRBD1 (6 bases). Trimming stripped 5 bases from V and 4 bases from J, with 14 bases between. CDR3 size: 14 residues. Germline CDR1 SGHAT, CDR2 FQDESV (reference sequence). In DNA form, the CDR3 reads TGTGCCAGCAGCAGACAGGTTGTGGGCACTGAAGCTTTCTTT. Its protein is CASSRQVVGTEAFF.

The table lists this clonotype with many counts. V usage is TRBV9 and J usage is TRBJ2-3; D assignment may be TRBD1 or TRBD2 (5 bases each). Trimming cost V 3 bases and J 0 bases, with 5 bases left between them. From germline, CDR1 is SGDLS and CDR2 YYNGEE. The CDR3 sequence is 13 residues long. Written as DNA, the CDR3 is TGTGCCAGCAGCGGGGGGAGCACAGATACGCAGTATTTT. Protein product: CASSGGSTDTQYF.

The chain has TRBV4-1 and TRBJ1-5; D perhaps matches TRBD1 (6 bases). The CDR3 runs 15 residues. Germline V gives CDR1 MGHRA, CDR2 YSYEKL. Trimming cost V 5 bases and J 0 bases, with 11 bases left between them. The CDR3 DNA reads TGCGCCAGCAGCGCCCGACAGGATAGCAATCAGCCCCAGCATTTT. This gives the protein CASSARQDSNQPQHF.

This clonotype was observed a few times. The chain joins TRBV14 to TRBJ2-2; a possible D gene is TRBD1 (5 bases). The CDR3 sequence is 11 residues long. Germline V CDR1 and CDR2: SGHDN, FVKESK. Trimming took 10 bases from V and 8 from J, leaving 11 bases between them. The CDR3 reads CANPRAGELFF. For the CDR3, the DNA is TGTGCCAACCCCAGGGCGGGGGAGCTGTTTTTT. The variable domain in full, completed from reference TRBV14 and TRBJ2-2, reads EAGVTQFPSHSVIEKGQTVTLRCDPISGHDNLYWYRRVMGKEIKFLLHFVKESKQDESGMPNNRFLAERTGGTYSTLKVQPAELEDSGVYFCANPRAGELFFGEGSRLTVL.

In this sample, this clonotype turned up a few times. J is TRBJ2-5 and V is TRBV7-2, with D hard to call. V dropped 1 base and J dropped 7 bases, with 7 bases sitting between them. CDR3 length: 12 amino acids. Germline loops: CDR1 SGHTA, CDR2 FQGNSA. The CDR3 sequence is CASSLELRTQYF. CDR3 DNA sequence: TGTGCCAGCAGCTTAGAGCTTCGGACCCAGTACTTC.

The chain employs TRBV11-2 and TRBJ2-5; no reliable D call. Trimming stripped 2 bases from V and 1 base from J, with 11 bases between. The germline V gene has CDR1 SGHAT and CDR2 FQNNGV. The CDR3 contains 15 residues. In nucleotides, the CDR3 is TGTGCCAGCAGCTTACTAGGGCCGGGCCAAGAGACCCAGTACTTC. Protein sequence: CASSLLGPGQETQYF.

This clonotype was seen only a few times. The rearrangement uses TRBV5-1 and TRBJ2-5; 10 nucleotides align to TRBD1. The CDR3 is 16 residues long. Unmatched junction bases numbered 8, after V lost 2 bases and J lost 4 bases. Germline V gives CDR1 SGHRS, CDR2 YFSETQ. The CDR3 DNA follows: TGCGCCAGCAGCTTCCGGGACAGGGGCGTTGTAGAGACCCAGTACTTC. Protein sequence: CASSFRDRGVVETQYF.

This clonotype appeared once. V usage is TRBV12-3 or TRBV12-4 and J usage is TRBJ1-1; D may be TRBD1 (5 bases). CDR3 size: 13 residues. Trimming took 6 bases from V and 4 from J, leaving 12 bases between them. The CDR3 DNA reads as TGTGCCAGCAGGGGTCCGGGGGGCACTGAAGCTTTCTTT. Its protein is CASRGPGGTEAFF.

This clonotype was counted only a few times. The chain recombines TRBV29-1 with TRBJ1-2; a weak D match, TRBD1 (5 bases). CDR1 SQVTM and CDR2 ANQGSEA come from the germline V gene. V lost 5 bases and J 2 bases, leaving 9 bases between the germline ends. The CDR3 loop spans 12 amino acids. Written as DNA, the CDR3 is TGCAGCGTTCGCAGGGAGAACTATGGCTACACCTTC. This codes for CSVRRENYGYTF.

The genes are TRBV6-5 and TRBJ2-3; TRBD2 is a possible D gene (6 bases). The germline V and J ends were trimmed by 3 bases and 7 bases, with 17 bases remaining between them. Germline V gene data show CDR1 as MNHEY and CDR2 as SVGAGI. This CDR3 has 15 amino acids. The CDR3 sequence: CASSYSGGRVNTQYF. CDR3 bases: TGTGCCAGCAGTTATTCCGGAGGGCGTGTAAATACGCAGTATTTT.

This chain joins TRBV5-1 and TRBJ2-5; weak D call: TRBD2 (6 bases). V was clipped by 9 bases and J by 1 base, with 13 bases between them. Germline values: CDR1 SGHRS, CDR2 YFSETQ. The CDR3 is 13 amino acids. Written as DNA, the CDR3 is TGCGCCACACAGGCGGGGCCCCAAGAGACCCAGTACTTC. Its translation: CATQAGPQETQYF.

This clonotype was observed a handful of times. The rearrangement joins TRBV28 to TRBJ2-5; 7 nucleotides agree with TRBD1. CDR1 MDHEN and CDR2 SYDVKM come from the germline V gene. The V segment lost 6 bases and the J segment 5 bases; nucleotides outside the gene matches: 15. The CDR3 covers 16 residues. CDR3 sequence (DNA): TGTGCCAGCAGAACCATCCGACAGGGACCCTGGGAGACCCAGTACTTC. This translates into CASRTIRQGPWETQYF.

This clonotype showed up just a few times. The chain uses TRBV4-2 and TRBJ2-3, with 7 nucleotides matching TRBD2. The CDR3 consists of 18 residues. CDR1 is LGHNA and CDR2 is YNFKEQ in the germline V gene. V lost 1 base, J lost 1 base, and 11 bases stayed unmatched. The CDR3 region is CASSQGRGSYYGTDTQYF. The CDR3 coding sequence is TGTGCCAGCAGCCAAGGGCGGGGGTCCTATTACGGCACAGATACGCAGTATTTT.

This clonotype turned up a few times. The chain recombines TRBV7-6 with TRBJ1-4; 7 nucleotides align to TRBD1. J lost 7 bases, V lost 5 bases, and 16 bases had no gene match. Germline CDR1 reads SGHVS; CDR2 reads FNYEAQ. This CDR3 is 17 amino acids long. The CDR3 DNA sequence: TGTGCCAGCAGCCGAACTCCCCCTGGGACAGAAGTTGAAAAACTGTTTTTT. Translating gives CASSRTPPGTEVEKLFF.

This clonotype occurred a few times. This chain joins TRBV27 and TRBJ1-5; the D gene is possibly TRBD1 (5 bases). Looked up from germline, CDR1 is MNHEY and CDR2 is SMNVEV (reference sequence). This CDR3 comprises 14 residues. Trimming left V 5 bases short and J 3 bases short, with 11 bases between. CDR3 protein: CASSRGSFNQPQHF. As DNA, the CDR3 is TGTGCCAGCAGTCGGGGCAGCTTCAATCAGCCCCAGCATTTT.

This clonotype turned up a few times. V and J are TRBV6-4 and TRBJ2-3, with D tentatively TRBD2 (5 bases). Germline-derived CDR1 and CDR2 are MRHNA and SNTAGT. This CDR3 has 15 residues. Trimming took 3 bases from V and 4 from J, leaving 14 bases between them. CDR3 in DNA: TGTGCCAGCAGTGATGGTGGGCTAGCTGCAGATACGCAGTATTTT. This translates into CASSDGGLAADTQYF.